This entry is about one TCR beta chain. These data come from a study of control samples from healthy donors and cancer patients. TCRdb keeps only in-frame clones here, not all; method: immunoSEQ multiplex PCR. The profile shows about 51,000 clones, roughly 90% of them singletons. Germline assignment: CDR1 MRHNA and CDR2 SNTAGT. J was trimmed by 5 bases and V by 6 bases; bases with no gene match: 7. The CDR3 extends over 16 amino acids. The V and J genes are TRBV6-4 and TRBJ2-1, with TRBD2 matching over 13 bases. The sequencing input was PBMCs. The source of this sequence is a man aged 45-60 years with head and neck cancer. The CDR3 DNA reads TGTGCCAGCAGCACCACCGGGACTAGCGGGGACAATGAGCAGTTCTTC. Its translation: CASSTTGTSGDNEQFF.